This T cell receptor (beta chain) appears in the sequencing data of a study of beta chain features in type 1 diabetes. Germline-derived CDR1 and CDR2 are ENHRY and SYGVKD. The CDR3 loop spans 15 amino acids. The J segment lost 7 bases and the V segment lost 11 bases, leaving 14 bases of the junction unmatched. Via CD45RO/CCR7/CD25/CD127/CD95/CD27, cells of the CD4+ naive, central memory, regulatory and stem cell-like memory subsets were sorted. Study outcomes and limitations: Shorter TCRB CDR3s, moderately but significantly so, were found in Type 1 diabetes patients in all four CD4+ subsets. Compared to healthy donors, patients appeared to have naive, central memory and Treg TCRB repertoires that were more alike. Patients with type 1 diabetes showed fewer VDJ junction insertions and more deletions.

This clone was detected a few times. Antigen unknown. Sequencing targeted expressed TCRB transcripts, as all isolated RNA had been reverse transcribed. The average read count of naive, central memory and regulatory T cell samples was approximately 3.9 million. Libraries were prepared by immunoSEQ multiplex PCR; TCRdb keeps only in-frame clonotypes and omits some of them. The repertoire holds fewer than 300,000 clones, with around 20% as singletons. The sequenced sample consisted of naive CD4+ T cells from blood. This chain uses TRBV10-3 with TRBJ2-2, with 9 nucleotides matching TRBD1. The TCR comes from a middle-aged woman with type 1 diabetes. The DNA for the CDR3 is TGTGCCCTAGGCAACTCGGACAGGGGATTCGGGGAGCTGTTTTTT. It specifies CALGNSDRGFGELFF.